A selection of T cell receptor beta chains follows, all from one sample in a study of blood T cell repertoires in COVID-19. TCRdb's table, derived via immunoSEQ multiplex PCR, lists solely in-frame clones and lacks some. Of 150,000 or so clones in the sample, about 85% were seen once. Sequenced input: PBMCs or T cells enriched from blood (not recorded which). These receptors were obtained from a middle-aged woman who had been exposed to COVID-19. The conserved cysteine and the conserved F or W are not part of the CDR3 here.

V: TRBV19; J: TRBJ1-6; CDR3: ASKTGVDSPLH
V: TRBV4-3; J: TRBJ1-1; CDR3: ASSQEGWSTEAF
V: TRBV10-2; J: TRBJ1-1; CDR3: ASRGVANTEAF
V: TRBV27; J: TRBJ1-3; CDR3: ASSLSFGPQGNTIY
V: TRBV6-5; J: TRBJ1-1; CDR3: ASSQTGAEAF
V: TRBV9; J: TRBJ2-7; CDR3: ASSVDAGYSYEQY
V: TRBV27; J: TRBJ1-1; CDR3: ASRGDGNTEAF
V: TRBV11-2; J: TRBJ2-1; CDR3: ASSLVGGPYNEQF
V: TRBV18; J: TRBJ2-1; CDR3: ASSLGQGGNEQF
V: TRBV7-9; J: TRBJ1-2; CDR3: ASSSRDRERANYGYT
V: TRBV18; J: TRBJ1-3; CDR3: ASSPRDRGPGNTIY
V: TRBV25-1; J: TRBJ2-3; CDR3: ASSESGRGGTDTQY
V: TRBV27; J: TRBJ1-1; CDR3: ASSHQLSTGGLNTEAF
V: TRBV6-5; J: TRBJ1-5; CDR3: ASSYRGIQPQH
V: TRBV12-5; J: TRBJ1-1; CDR3: ASGSGQGGGSTEAF
V: TRBV27; J: TRBJ2-6; CDR3: ASSFGGSGANVLT
V: TRBV10-1; J: TRBJ2-1; CDR3: ASSESAGSSYNEQF
V: TRBV27; J: TRBJ1-2; CDR3: ATSGPGGYT
V: TRBV11-2; J: TRBJ2-7; CDR3: ASSLLAGGIYEQY
V: TRBV11-3; J: TRBJ1-1; CDR3: ASSLQGGNTEAF
V: TRBV9; J: TRBJ2-3; CDR3: ASSVLGLAGGPRLDTQY
V: TRBV5-1; J: TRBJ2-2; CDR3: ASSSTGSSTGELF
V: TRBV20-1; J: TRBJ1-1; CDR3: SARKETEAF
V: TRBV2; J: TRBJ2-1; CDR3: ASRSGLNPYNEQF
V: TRBV10-3; J: TRBJ1-5; CDR3: AISGGQSTEPQH
V: TRBV19; J: TRBJ1-3; CDR3: ASSIDSYSGNTIY
V: TRBV19; J: TRBJ1-2; CDR3: ASHTYLYGYT
V: TRBV19; J: TRBJ1-2; CDR3: ASSVSGRNNYGYT
V: TRBV2; J: TRBJ2-5; CDR3: ASRESGGGETQY
V: TRBV28; J: TRBJ1-6; CDR3: ASSDAGPSSYNSPLH